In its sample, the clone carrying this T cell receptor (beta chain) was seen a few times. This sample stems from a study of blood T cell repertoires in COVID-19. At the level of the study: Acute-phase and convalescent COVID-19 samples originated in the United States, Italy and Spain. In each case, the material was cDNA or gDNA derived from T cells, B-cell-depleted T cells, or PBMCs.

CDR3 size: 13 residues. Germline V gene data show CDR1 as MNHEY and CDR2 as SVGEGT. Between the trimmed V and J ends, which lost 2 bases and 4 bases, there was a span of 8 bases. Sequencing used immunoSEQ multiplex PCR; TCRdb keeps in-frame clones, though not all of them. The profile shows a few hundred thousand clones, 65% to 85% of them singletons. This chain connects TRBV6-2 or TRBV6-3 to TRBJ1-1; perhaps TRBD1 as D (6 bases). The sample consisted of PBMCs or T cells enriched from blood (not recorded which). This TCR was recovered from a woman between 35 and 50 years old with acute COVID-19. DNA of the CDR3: TGTGCCAGCAGTTACGGGGGGGCCACTGAAGCTTTCTTT. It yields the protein CASSYGGATEAFF.